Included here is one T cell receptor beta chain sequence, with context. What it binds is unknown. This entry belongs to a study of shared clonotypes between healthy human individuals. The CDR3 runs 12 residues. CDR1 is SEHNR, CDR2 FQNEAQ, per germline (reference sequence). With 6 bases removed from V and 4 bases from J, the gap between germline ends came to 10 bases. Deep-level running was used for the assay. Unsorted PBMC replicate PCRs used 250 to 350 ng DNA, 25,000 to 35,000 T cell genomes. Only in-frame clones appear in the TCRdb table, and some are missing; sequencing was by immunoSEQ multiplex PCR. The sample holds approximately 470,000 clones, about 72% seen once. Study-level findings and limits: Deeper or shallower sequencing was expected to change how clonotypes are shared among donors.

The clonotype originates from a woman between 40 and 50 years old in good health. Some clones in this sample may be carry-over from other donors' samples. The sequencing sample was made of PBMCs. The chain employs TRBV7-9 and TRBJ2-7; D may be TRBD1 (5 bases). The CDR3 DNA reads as TGTGCCAGCAGTAACCAGGGTTACGAGCAGTACTTC. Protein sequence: CASSNQGYEQYF. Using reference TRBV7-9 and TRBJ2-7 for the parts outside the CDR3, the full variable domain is DTGVSQNPRHKITKRGQNVTFRCDPISEHNRLYWYRQTLGQGPEFLTYFQNEAQLEKSRLLSDRFSAERPKGSFSTLEIQRTEQGDSAMYLCASSNQGYEQYFGPGTRLTVT.